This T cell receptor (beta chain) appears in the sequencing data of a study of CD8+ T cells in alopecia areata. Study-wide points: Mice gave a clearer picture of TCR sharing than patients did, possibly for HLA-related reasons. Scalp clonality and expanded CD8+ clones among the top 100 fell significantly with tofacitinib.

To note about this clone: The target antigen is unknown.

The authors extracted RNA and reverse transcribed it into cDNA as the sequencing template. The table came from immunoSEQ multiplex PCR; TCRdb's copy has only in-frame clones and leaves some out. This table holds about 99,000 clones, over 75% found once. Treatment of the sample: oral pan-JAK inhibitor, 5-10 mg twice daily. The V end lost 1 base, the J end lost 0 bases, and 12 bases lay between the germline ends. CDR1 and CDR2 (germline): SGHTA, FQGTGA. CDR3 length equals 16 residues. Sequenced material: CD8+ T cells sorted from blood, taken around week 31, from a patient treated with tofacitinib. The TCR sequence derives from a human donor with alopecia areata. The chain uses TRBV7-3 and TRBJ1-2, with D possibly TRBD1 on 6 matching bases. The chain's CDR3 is CASSLIIRGPNYGYTF. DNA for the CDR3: TGTGCCAGCAGCTTAATAATCAGGGGCCCTAACTATGGCTACACCTTC.